The sequence of this TCR beta chain was determined in a study of blood T cell repertoires in COVID-19. Turning to the study itself: Acute and convalescent COVID-19 specimens originated in the United States, Italy and Spain. PBMCs, B-cell-depleted T cells, or T cells were the source of the cDNA or gDNA that made up the material.

This clone was counted only a few times. With 5 bases clipped from V and 3 bases from J, the junction kept 7 bases outside the gene matches. The CDR3 is 14 amino acids. Germline V gives CDR1 LNHDA, CDR2 SQIVND (reference sequence). Original methodology: Amplification of reference gene primers was used by the study to estimate nucleated cell counts. The data were produced by immunoSEQ multiplex PCR, yet TCRdb's version contains in-frame clones alone and is incomplete. V and J calls and clone size are copied from that table; D and trimming were computed from the DNA. The sample includes roughly 54,000 clones, about nine tenths seen only once; the top ten take 28%.

V usage is TRBV19 and J usage is TRBJ2-7; TRBD1 agrees at 7 bases. The origin of this receptor is a human donor in a cohort sampled during active COVID-19. Source material: peripheral blood. In DNA, the CDR3 is TGTGCCAGTAGTGAAGGGGGCTGGGACTACGAGCAGTACTTC. Residues: CASSEGGWDYEQYF.